The 8 T cell receptor beta chains in this list originate from one sample, sequenced in a study of somatic reversion in DOCK8 deficiency. One-step amplicon PCR with EuroClonality-NGS primers amplified TRB from roughly 97 ng genomic DNA. TCRdb fed the multiplex PCR reads into MiXCR, producing one record per CDR3 protein. The table has some 2,500 distinct CDR3 sequences, roughly 28% seen once; the top ten hold roughly 9.5%. Sequenced: peripheral blood. The receptors shown here come from a human donor in good health.

This clonotype is medium-sized within its sample. The chain employs TRBV30 and TRBJ1-2; D call uncertain. CDR3 length equals 12 residues. Per the germline V gene, CDR1 is GTSNPN and CDR2 is SVGIG (reference sequence). The V and J ends lost 3 bases and 4 bases respectively, with 9 bases between them. The CDR3 region is CAWRGEIYGYTF. In DNA, the CDR3 is TGTGCCTGGAGGGGAGAGATCTATGGCTACACCTTC.

This clonotype is deemed medium-sized. The chain uses TRBV7-9 and TRBJ1-3, with D possibly being TRBD1 (5 bases). The CDR3 is made up of 16 amino acids. Germline CDR1 SEHNR, CDR2 FQNEAQ (reference sequence). V was clipped by 1 base and J by 2 bases, with 12 bases between them. CDR3 loop: CASSLVSGTAGNTIYF. CDR3 coding DNA: TGTGCCAGCAGCTTAGTATCAGGGACTGCTGGAAACACCATATATTTT.

This clonotype is medium-sized. CDR3 protein: CASRPLGMSGNTIYF. The CDR3, as DNA: TGCGCCAGCCGACCTTTGGGTATGTCCGGAAACACCATATATTTT. The rearrangement joins TRBV5-1 to TRBJ1-3; D call uncertain. This CDR3 has 15 amino acids. Deletions cut 7 bases from V and 4 bases from J, with 18 bases between. CDR1 is SGHRS and CDR2 is YFSETQ in the germline V gene.

Judged by abundance, this clonotype is medium-sized (0.01 to 0.1%). This chain links TRBV20-1 with TRBJ1-1; weak D call: TRBD1 (5 bases). Deletions cut 6 bases from V and 1 base from J, with 12 bases between. Germline V CDR1 and CDR2: DFQATT, SNEGSKA (reference sequence). CDR3 length equals 13 residues. In DNA, the CDR3 is TGCAGTGCCCCAGCGCAGGGGAACACTGAAGCTTTCTTT. Translation: CSAPAQGNTEAFF.

By share, this clonotype ranks as medium-sized. V and J are TRBV30 and TRBJ2-7; TRBD2 matches at 13 bases. CDR3 length: 16 amino acids. Germline trimming cut 2 bases from V and 7 bases from J; bases unmatched to any gene: 11. The germline V gene has CDR1 GTSNPN and CDR2 SVGIG (reference sequence). This CDR3 is CAWSSPRTSGSGEQYF. The CDR3 DNA reads TGTGCCTGGAGTTCCCCCCGGACTAGCGGGAGTGGAGAGCAGTACTTC.

The CDR3 DNA reads TGTGCCAGCAGTGAGCCAGGGGGGCTGAGCACTGAAGCTTTCTTT. Translation gives CASSEPGGLSTEAFF. The V gene is TRBV6-1, the J gene TRBJ1-1; 7 bases match TRBD1. V shed 3 bases, J shed 4 bases, and the junction held 8 bases outside the gene matches. Germline V lookup: CDR1 MNHNS, CDR2 SASEGT. This CDR3 region has 15 residues.

This clonotype is a singleton in its sample. The chain has TRBV6-1 and TRBJ1-2; D call uncertain. Germline lookup yields CDR1 MNHNS and CDR2 SASEGT. CDR3 length: 15 residues. V was cut by 5 bases and J by 4 bases, with 17 bases left in between. The CDR3 sequence: CASSLKTEAPYGYTF. The DNA for the CDR3 is TGTGCCAGCAGTTTAAAGACGGAGGCCCCCTATGGCTACACCTTC.

CDR3 region: CASSYRGFEKLFF. The CDR3 nucleotides are TGTGCCAGCAGCTACAGGGGTTTTGAAAAACTGTTTTTT. The chain couples TRBV5-8 to TRBJ1-4; 7 nucleotides align to TRBD1. V lost 3 bases to trimming and J lost 7 bases; unmatched junction nucleotides: 3. The CDR3 runs 13 residues. Germline values: CDR1 SGHTS, CDR2 YDEGEE. Variable domain in full (rest from reference TRBV5-8 and TRBJ1-4): EAGVTQSPTHLIKTRGQQATLRCSPISGHTSVYWYQQALGLGLQFLLWYDEGEERNRGNFPPRFSGRQFPNYSSELNVNALELEDSALYLCASSYRGFEKLFFGSGTQLSVL.